The 20 T cell receptor beta chains below were found in one sample sequenced in a study of vaccination effects on CD4 cells after COVID-19 (dated by TCRdb to between 2020 and 2023). After approximately 11 days of culture, CD4+ T cells were isolated with the EasySep CD4+ T cell isolation kit. Convalescent patients had PCR-confirmed SARS-CoV-2 infection between March and December 2020, before Alpha, Beta and Delta variants emerged in the United States. Each participant got two doses of an mRNA SARS-CoV-2 vaccine, either BNT162b2 or mRNA-1273. What these receptors recognize is not known. Receptor libraries were prepared by the immunoSEQ multiplex PCR assay. TCRdb took this table from immuneACCESS and kept in-frame rearrangements with V and J called. Such tables lack part of the clones; where checked against another copy, unresolved V genes explain under half of the gap, and the rest is unexplained. Here the sample has about 50,000 clones; about 74% occur a single time. Under 7% of the sample is taken by the ten largest.

This sample comprised CD4+ T cells from PBMCs cultured without peptide, obtained after COVID-19 vaccination. The receptors come from a human donor who had a prior SARS-CoV-2 infection.

V usage is TRBV13 and J usage is TRBJ2-1; no reliable D call. This CDR3 is 15 amino acids long. Germline V gene data show CDR1 as PRHDT and CDR2 as FYEKMQ (reference sequence). Deletions cut 5 bases from V and 2 bases from J, with 13 bases between. The CDR3 coding sequence is TGTGCCAGCAGCCGACGGTCTCAACCCTACAATGAGCAGTTCTTC. Encoded protein: CASSRRSQPYNEQFF.

The chain links TRBV18 to TRBJ1-3; possibly TRBD1 for D (6 bases). The CDR3 runs to 14 residues. V lost 3 bases to trimming and J lost 5 bases, with 11 bases between them. Germline loops: CDR1 KGHSH, CDR2 LQKENI. The CDR3: CASSPGGARNTIYF. CDR3 nucleotides: TGTGCCAGCTCACCTGGGGGGGCAAGAAACACCATATATTTT.

J is TRBJ2-1 and V is TRBV10-1, with D perhaps TRBD1 (9 bases). The V and J ends lost 10 bases and 4 bases respectively, with 29 bases between them. Germline V CDR1 and CDR2: WNHNN, SYGVQD (reference sequence). CDR3 length equals 18 residues. For the CDR3, the DNA is TGCGCCAAAGTCCGGGGACAGGGACCTAGCGGGCGTTACAATGAGCAGTTCTTC. Translation: CAKVRGQGPSGRYNEQFF.

The chain recombines TRBV2 with TRBJ1-5; D may be TRBD1 (6 bases). Trimming took off 2 bases at V and 6 bases at J, with 11 bases between the two ends. Germline V CDR1 and CDR2: SNHLY, FYNNEI. This CDR3 comprises 14 residues. The CDR3: CASSERTERQPQHF. The CDR3 nucleotides read TGTGCCAGCAGTGAAAGGACAGAGCGTCAGCCCCAGCATTTT.

This clone was counted between two and nine times. J is TRBJ2-7 and V is TRBV18; 7 nucleotides match TRBD2. Germline loops: CDR1 KGHSH, CDR2 LQKENI. With V trimmed by 2 bases and J by 0 bases, 7 bases remained unmatched. The CDR3 is made up of 16 amino acids. The chain's CDR3 is CASSPGLVRSSYEQYF. CDR3 DNA: TGTGCCAGCTCACCAGGACTAGTGAGGAGCTCCTACGAGCAGTACTTC.

The genes are TRBV11-2 and TRBJ2-5; possible D gene TRBD1, 5 bases. There are 15 residues in the CDR3. V was cut by 5 bases and J by 4 bases, with 17 bases left in between. Looked up from germline, CDR1 is SGHAT and CDR2 is FQNNGV. CDR3 in amino acids: CASSQGKGWGETQYF. DNA for the CDR3: TGTGCCAGCAGCCAAGGAAAGGGGTGGGGAGAGACCCAGTACTTC.

The chain links TRBV2 to TRBJ2-1; D is perhaps TRBD1 or TRBD2 (5 bases each). Germline CDR1 reads SNHLY; CDR2 reads FYNNEI. Trimming left V 4 bases short and J 10 bases short, with 11 bases between. This CDR3 contains 12 residues. The CDR3 bases are TGTGCCAGCAGTGGAGGGGCGGTGGAGCAGTTCTTC. It yields the protein CASSGGAVEQFF.

V is TRBV6-2 or TRBV6-3 and J is TRBJ2-7, with unresolved D. In germline, CDR1 is MNHEY, CDR2 SVGEGT. This CDR3 spans 13 amino acids. The V end lost 4 bases, the J end lost 7 bases, and 14 bases lay between the germline ends. The CDR3 protein is CASSSTSLKEQYF. CDR3 DNA: TGTGCCAGCAGTTCCACCTCCTTGAAAGAGCAGTACTTC.

The V call is TRBV5-1, the J call TRBJ2-6, with D unresolved. This CDR3 has 16 amino acids. V was trimmed by 0 bases and J by 0 bases, leaving 7 bases between them. The V gene's germline CDR1 is SGHRS and CDR2 YFSETQ. The CDR3 is CASSLDSHSGANVLTF. CDR3 nucleotide sequence: TGCGCCAGCAGCTTGGACAGTCACTCTGGGGCCAACGTCCTGACTTTC.

V usage is TRBV7-2 and J usage is TRBJ2-5; 12 positions agree with TRBD2. In germline, CDR1 is SGHTA, CDR2 FQGNSA. Trimming took 4 bases from V and 1 from J; bases not matched to a gene: 7. The CDR3 extends over 17 amino acids. Here the CDR3 reads CASSSLAGGPSQETQYF. CDR3 DNA sequence: TGTGCCAGCAGCTCCCTAGCGGGGGGGCCCTCCCAAGAGACCCAGTACTTC.

The chain couples TRBV19 to TRBJ2-2; perhaps TRBD1 as D (5 bases). In germline, CDR1 is LNHDA, CDR2 SQIVND (reference sequence). The CDR3 covers 16 residues. The ends were cut back, 6 bases at V and 9 bases at J, with 23 bases in the middle. The DNA for the CDR3 is TGTGCCAGTAGGACAATTCAGGACACCCCTCCACGGGAGCTGTTTTTT. Translated: CASRTIQDTPPRELFF.

The V gene is TRBV28, the J gene TRBJ1-2; D remains unclear. This CDR3 has 13 residues. The germline V gene encodes CDR1 MDHEN and CDR2 SYDVKM. V was cut by 6 bases and J by 8 bases, with 16 bases left in between. For the CDR3, the DNA is TGTGCCAGCAGCTCTCTCCCGAGGAGAGGCTACACCTTC. It yields the protein CASSSLPRRGYTF.

This sequence joins TRBV15 and TRBJ2-3; no clear D. Trimming pared 0 bases from V and 4 bases from J, leaving 14 bases between. Germline V CDR1 and CDR2: LNHNV, YYDKDF (reference sequence). CDR3 size: 16 residues. Here the CDR3 DNA reads TGTGCCACCAGCAGAGAACCCCCCCGGGCCCCAGATACGCAGTATTTT. Protein sequence: CATSREPPRAPDTQYF.

This clone was seen only once. The chain carries TRBV19 and TRBJ1-2; the D is unclear. CDR3 size: 14 residues. Germline V gene data show CDR1 as LNHDA and CDR2 as SQIVND (reference sequence). Between the trimmed V and J ends, which lost 7 bases and 4 bases, there was a span of 16 bases. CDR3: CASKEISGVYGYTF. The DNA for the CDR3 is TGTGCCAGTAAGGAGATTAGTGGGGTCTATGGCTACACCTTC.

V gene TRBV7-2 combines with J gene TRBJ1-2; D is uncertain. The length of the CDR3 is 15 residues. CDR1 and CDR2 from the germline V gene are SGHTA and FQGNSA. Deletions cut 1 base from V and 2 bases from J, with 11 bases between. The CDR3 reads CASSLETGRNYGYTF. The CDR3 DNA reads TGTGCCAGCAGCTTAGAAACGGGTAGGAACTATGGCTACACCTTC.

This clone was observed a handful of times. The gene calls are TRBV18 and TRBJ2-7; D unclear. In germline, CDR1 is KGHSH, CDR2 LQKENI. V lost 6 bases and J 0 bases, leaving 12 bases between the germline ends. There are 14 residues in the CDR3. The CDR3 bases are TGTGCCAGCTCCTCTCGCGAGAGCTCCTACGAGCAGTACTTC. This sequence encodes CASSSRESSYEQYF.

Details on this clone: A junction boundary mismatches the germline segment, possibly from a read error. The same CDR3 also results from other DNA sequences found in this sample. The rearrangement uses TRBV9 and TRBJ2-6; D is perhaps TRBD1 or TRBD2 (6 bases each). The CDR3 is 15 amino acids. Germline V gene sequence: CDR1 SGDLS, CDR2 YYNGEE. CDR3 amino acids: CASSVRGAGANVLTF. The CDR3 nucleotides read TGTGCTAGCAGCGTAAGGGGGGCTGGGGCCAACGTCCTGACTTTC.

The chain's CDR3 is CAISDSKNTGELFF. In DNA, the CDR3 is TGTGCCATCAGTGACTCCAAGAACACCGGGGAGCTGTTTTTT. V is TRBV10-3 and J is TRBJ2-2; D uncertain. The CDR3 length is 14 residues. The V gene's germline CDR1 is ENHRY and CDR2 SYGVKD. V dropped 3 bases and J dropped 1 base, with 6 bases sitting between them.

The chain links TRBV5-6 to TRBJ1-4, with D possibly being TRBD1 (5 bases). Germline V CDR1 and CDR2: SGHDT, YYEEEE. CDR3 length: 15 amino acids. Trimming removed 0 bases from V and 5 bases from J, with 11 bases in between. CDR3 sequence (DNA): TGTGCCAGCAGCTTGGGCAGGTGGGGGAATGAAAAACTGTTTTTT. This gives the protein CASSLGRWGNEKLFF.

This chain links TRBV2 with TRBJ1-5; 7 bases fit TRBD1. The V segment lost 6 bases and the J segment 2 bases; nucleotides outside the gene matches: 10. Germline CDR1 is SNHLY and CDR2 is FYNNEI. The CDR3 consists of 16 residues. CDR3 amino acids: CASRAHRGVGNQPQHF. The CDR3 bases are TGTGCCAGCAGGGCCCACAGGGGCGTTGGCAATCAGCCCCAGCATTTT.